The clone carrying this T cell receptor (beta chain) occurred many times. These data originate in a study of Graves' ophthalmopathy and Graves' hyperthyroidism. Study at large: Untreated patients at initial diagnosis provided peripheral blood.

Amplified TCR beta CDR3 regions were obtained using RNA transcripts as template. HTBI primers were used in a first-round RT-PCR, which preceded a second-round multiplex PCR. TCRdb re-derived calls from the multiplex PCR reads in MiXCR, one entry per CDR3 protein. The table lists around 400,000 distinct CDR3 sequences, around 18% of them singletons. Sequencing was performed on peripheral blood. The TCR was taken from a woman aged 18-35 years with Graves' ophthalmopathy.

CDR3 sequence: CASSSQGTETQYF. In DNA form, the CDR3 reads TGTGCCAGTAGTTCTCAGGGTACAGAGACCCAGTACTTC. The chain joins TRBV19 to TRBJ2-5; D might be TRBD1 (5 bases). CDR1 is LNHDA, CDR2 SQIVND, per germline (reference sequence). Trimming cost V 5 bases and J 4 bases, with 11 bases left between them. The CDR3 is 13 amino acids.